This TCR beta chain came from a study of blood T cell repertoires in COVID-19. Study-wide background: PBMCs, B-cell-depleted T cells, or T cells were the source of the cDNA or gDNA that made up the material.

The CDR3 sequence is 11 residues long. CDR1 and CDR2 from the germline V gene are DFQATT and SNEGSKA (reference sequence). V was cut by 8 bases and J by 0 bases, with 7 bases left in between. Per the original data handling: Amplifying reference gene primers gave estimates of nucleated cell counts. Assay used: immunoSEQ multiplex PCR; TCRdb lists only in-frame clones, some missing. The DNA gave D and trimming, while V, J and clone size come from that table. The sample has some 260,000 clones, 65% to 90% seen once. This clone came up a few times. The sequence derives from a man aged 40-55 years who had recovered from COVID-19. Sequencing input: PBMCs or T cells enriched from blood (not recorded which). V is TRBV20-1 and J is TRBJ1-2; D is unresolved. CDR3 in amino acids: CSLDTNYGYTF. The DNA of the CDR3 is TGCAGTCTAGATACTAACTATGGCTACACCTTC.